This is a list of T cell receptor beta chains from one sample in a study of cytomegalovirus exposure and HLA in healthy donors. Clones were read by immunoSEQ multiplex PCR, and TCRdb kept only the in-frame ones, dropping some. The table includes about 190,000 clones, around 81% detected once. Sequencing input: PBMCs. The source of these receptors is a woman younger than 35 in good health and CMV-seropositive. The conserved cysteine and the conserved F or W are not part of the CDR3 here. A D gene is named only where the DNA matches it firmly.

d_call v_call cdr3_aa
TRBD2 TRBV10-3 AISGLAGGLGYEQY
NA TRBV6-1 ASERATGNYGYT
NA TRBV5-6 ASSPGRLAPLTDTQY
NA TRBV6-1 ASSGEGPYSNQPQH
TRBD1 TRBV7-9 ASSRDRGGPEAF
NA TRBV28 ASTSSGNYEQY
NA TRBV6-1 ASRHGERANVLT
TRBD1 TRBV9 ASSVEDGDRYQETQY
NA TRBV11-3 ASSLDGREAF
NA TRBV2 ASSVGGEAKNSQY
NA TRBV14 ASSPIVSDTQY
TRBD1 TRBV2 ASSGGQGYQPQH
TRBD1 TRBV19 ASTRGTGAYGYT
NA TRBV11-3 ASSPTYMNTEAF
NA TRBV7-7 ASSLNTNTEAF
TRBD1 TRBV6-5 ASGQGSTDTQY
TRBD1 TRBV6-1 ASSVGQGTGELF
NA TRBV30 AWAIGGSNQPQH
NA TRBV15 AQLTGDSPLH
NA TRBV28 ASSSGTDTQY
NA TRBV2 ASRGETLYGYT
TRBD2 TRBV27 ASSLVTSGTETQY
NA TRBV29-1 SVEPGTSSYEQY
TRBD2 TRBV5-1 ASSPGWSGGTDTQY
TRBD1 TRBV5-5 ASSHIFRQGRNGYT
NA TRBV19 ASRVDRFYNSPLH
TRBD1 TRBV10-3 AISPGTGDQPQH
NA TRBV30 AWNPGGNTIY
NA TRBV5-1 ASSLAGTRPYNEQF
NA TRBV5-6 ASIPGTEGYGYT
TRBD1 TRBV6-4 ASSDSDRGSGELF
TRBD2 TRBV5-6 ASSLTGLAGGVVDTQY
NA TRBV19 ASSLSGPDTQY
TRBD1 TRBV30 AWSGQGPGGYT
NA TRBV4-1 ASSQGGTQNTEAF
NA TRBV12-1 ASSFVGVGTGEHLVEYEQY
NA TRBV18 ASSTTLQGGTGELF
NA TRBV7-2 ASTPTGGAYSPLH
TRBD1 TRBV6-6 ASRPGTGYTEAF
TRBD2 TRBV4-2 ASSQDSGGAYEQY
NA TRBV4-2 ASSQDEDIASISSYNSPLH
NA TRBV18 ASSPPNRAETQY
NA TRBV7-2 ASSFPGGLYEQY
NA TRBV7-9 ASSLAPFLEGGNTEAF
TRBD2 TRBV19 ASSIGRNGGGETQY
NA TRBV19 ASSIGEGSGANVLT
NA TRBV2 ASSVGLVAVQF
TRBD1 TRBV2 ASSDRTGGSYGYT
TRBD1 TRBV9 ASSVRQGAYSPLH
TRBD1 TRBV7-2 ASSLAGTANEQF
TRBD1 TRBV15 ATSTWGQGDIQY
TRBD1 TRBV2 TSSPDRAVSPLH
TRBD1 TRBV7-9 ASSPDRGGNQPQH